Below are 17 T cell receptor beta chains sequenced from a single sample in a study of neurological immune-mediated disorders. TCRdb independently ran MiXCR on the 5' RACE reads; one entry per CDR3 protein. This sample has more than 60,000 distinct CDR3 sequences, with 3% to 4% found just once. The specimen was PBMCs. These receptors originate from a woman aged 50 to 60 with multiple sclerosis.

This sequence joins TRBV20-1 and TRBJ2-3; 13 nucleotides match TRBD2. V trimming: 6 bases; J trimming: 2 bases; junction bases outside the gene matches: 8. Germline CDR1 DFQATT, CDR2 SNEGSKA (reference sequence). The CDR3 totals 16 residues. CDR3 amino acids: CSATGTSGAFTDTQYF. As DNA, the CDR3 is TGCAGTGCAACCGGGACTAGCGGGGCTTTCACAGATACGCAGTATTTT.

This clonotype was seen ten or more times. The chain couples TRBV6-2 or TRBV6-3 to TRBJ2-2; 10 nucleotides line up with TRBD2. The CDR3 is 16 amino acids. V was pared by 5 bases and J by 9 bases, with 12 bases of the junction left unmatched. CDR1 MNHEY and CDR2 SVGEGT come from the germline V gene. In nucleotides, the CDR3 is TGTGCCAGCAGTACCGGGACTAGCGCCCTGAGGAGGGAGCTGTTTTTT. It specifies CASSTGTSALRRELFF.

This clonotype was detected many times. The chain couples TRBV27 to TRBJ2-3; a possible D gene is TRBD2 (5 bases). This CDR3 region has 15 residues. Germline V CDR1 and CDR2: MNHEY, SMNVEV (reference sequence). Trimming removed 2 bases at V and 2 bases at J, with 11 bases between. The CDR3 protein is CASSLSRGYTDTQYF. The CDR3 bases are TGTGCCAGCAGTTTAAGTCGGGGATACACAGATACGCAGTATTTT.

This clonotype was counted many times. The V and J genes are TRBV20-1 and TRBJ2-3, with 11 nucleotides matching TRBD2. V was pared by 6 bases and J by 4 bases, with 9 bases of the junction left unmatched. CDR1 and CDR2 (germline): DFQATT, SNEGSKA (reference sequence). The CDR3 has 15 amino acids. The CDR3 DNA is TGCAGTGCCAAATTTAGCGGGAGGGCCGCAGATACGCAGTATTTT. It codes for CSAKFSGRAADTQYF.

Many counts were recorded for this clonotype. This chain joins TRBV9 and TRBJ2-5; TRBD1 matches at 7 bases. Germline-derived CDR1 and CDR2 are SGDLS and YYNGEE. With V trimmed by 3 bases and J by 4 bases, 9 bases remained unmatched. This CDR3 has 15 amino acids. The CDR3 sequence is CASSDRQGRTETQYF. The CDR3 coding sequence is TGTGCCAGCAGCGACCGACAGGGTAGGACAGAGACCCAGTACTTC.

This clonotype came up many times. V gene TRBV20-1 combines with J gene TRBJ1-5; possibly TRBD1 for D (5 bases). V was shortened by 1 base and J by 3 bases, with 7 bases between the two germline ends. CDR3 length equals 13 residues. Germline V gene lookup returns CDR1 DFQATT and CDR2 SNEGSKA (reference sequence). CDR3 residues: CSARGQNNQPQHF. The CDR3, as DNA: TGCAGTGCTAGAGGACAGAACAATCAGCCCCAGCATTTT.

This clonotype was found many times. The V and J genes are TRBV29-1 and TRBJ1-1, with D perhaps TRBD1 (6 bases). There are 13 residues in the CDR3. Per the germline V gene, CDR1 is SQVTM and CDR2 is ANQGSEA. V lost 6 bases to trimming and J lost 1 base, with 12 bases between them. The CDR3 bases are TGCAGCGTCCATGGACAGACGAACACTGAAGCTTTCTTT. Translated: CSVHGQTNTEAFF.

In its sample, this clonotype was seen many times. The rearrangement uses TRBV11-3 and TRBJ2-2, with D possibly matching TRBD2 (6 bases). The CDR3 sequence is 16 residues long. With 5 bases removed from V and 6 bases from J, the gap between germline ends came to 19 bases. Germline V gene data show CDR1 as SGHNT and CDR2 as YENEEA. The CDR3 loop reads CASSPGTGVDSGELFF. The CDR3 region has the DNA TGTGCCAGCAGCCCTGGGACGGGGGTAGACTCCGGGGAGCTGTTTTTT.

This clonotype was counted many times. The rearrangement links TRBV28 to TRBJ1-6, with D possibly matching TRBD1 (5 bases). The CDR3 totals 14 residues. V was trimmed by 6 bases and J by 2 bases, leaving 8 bases between them. Germline V gene data show CDR1 as MDHEN and CDR2 as SYDVKM. The CDR3 DNA follows: TGTGCCAGCAGCTCGGACACCTATAATTCACCCCTCCACTTT. The encoded protein is CASSSDTYNSPLHF.

In its sample, this clonotype was seen many times. The V and J genes are TRBV7-6 and TRBJ2-1, with 8 positions matching TRBD2. The CDR3 sequence is 15 residues long. Germline trimming cut 0 bases from V and 9 bases from J; bases unmatched to any gene: 7. CDR1 is SGHVS, CDR2 FNYEAQ, per germline. As DNA, the CDR3 is TGTGCCAGCAGCTTAGCTAGCGGGGTTAGGGTTGAGCAGTTCTTC. Amino acids: CASSLASGVRVEQFF.

Many counts were recorded for this clonotype. V and J are TRBV20-1 and TRBJ2-7; the D is unclear. This CDR3 contains 13 residues. CDR1 is DFQATT, CDR2 SNEGSKA, per germline (reference sequence). Trimming took 4 bases from V and 2 from J, leaving 12 bases between them. In DNA form, the CDR3 reads TGCAGTGCTACACTTGGCCTCGCCTACGAGCAGTACTTC. This translates into CSATLGLAYEQYF.

This clonotype was seen at least ten times. V gene TRBV15 combines with J gene TRBJ2-5; 8 positions match TRBD1. Germline V gene lookup returns CDR1 LNHNV and CDR2 YYDKDF (reference sequence). The J segment lost 1 base and the V segment lost 1 base, leaving 2 bases of the junction unmatched. The CDR3 extends over 15 amino acids. Here the CDR3 reads CATSRGGQGQETQYF. The DNA for the CDR3 is TGTGCCACCAGCAGAGGAGGACAGGGCCAAGAGACCCAGTACTTC.

This clonotype was detected only a few times. The rearrangement links TRBV5-1 to TRBJ2-7; TRBD1 matches 8 bases. CDR1 SGHRS and CDR2 YFSETQ come from the germline V gene. V shed 4 bases, J shed 6 bases, and the junction held 12 bases outside the gene matches. The CDR3 runs to 15 residues. The chain's CDR3 is CASSQRTGIQVEQYF. CDR3 coding DNA: TGCGCCAGCAGCCAAAGGACAGGGATCCAGGTCGAGCAGTACTTC.

This clonotype was recorded at least ten times. The V call is TRBV7-9, the J call TRBJ2-2; no clear D. The CDR3 consists of 16 residues. Germline CDR1 is SEHNR and CDR2 is FQNEAQ (reference sequence). The ends were cut back, 1 base at V and 0 bases at J, with 9 bases in the middle. CDR3 sequence (DNA): TGTGCCAGCAGCTTAGAGAGACAAGCGAACACCGGGGAGCTGTTTTTT. Its translation is CASSLERQANTGELFF.

Of note for this clonotype: This clone may be a read error of a much larger clone one base away. The chain has TRBV20-1 and TRBJ2-2; possible D gene TRBD2, 5 bases. Looked up from germline, CDR1 is DFQATT and CDR2 is SNEGSKA (reference sequence). The CDR3 covers 15 residues. The CDR3: CGARVGGPNTGELFF. In nucleotides, the CDR3 is TGCGGTGCTAGGGTTGGCGGGCCAAACACCGGGGAGCTGTTTTTT.

This clonotype was seen ten or more times. V is TRBV12-3 or TRBV12-4 and J is TRBJ2-1, with D tentatively TRBD1 (5 bases). V gave up 2 bases and J gave up 0 bases, with 11 bases separating them. CDR3 length: 16 amino acids. The CDR3 is CASSLRRQSSYNEQFF. CDR3 nucleotide sequence: TGTGCCAGCAGTTTAAGAAGACAGAGCTCCTACAATGAGCAGTTCTTC.

Many counts were recorded for this clonotype. The rearrangement joins TRBV9 to TRBJ2-2, with D unclear. The CDR3 totals 14 residues. V was shortened by 3 bases and J by 4 bases, with 10 bases between the two germline ends. Germline V lookup: CDR1 SGDLS, CDR2 YYNGEE. CDR3 nucleotide sequence: TGTGCCAGCAGCGCACTTATGGGCACCGGGGAGCTGTTTTTT. Encoded protein: CASSALMGTGELFF.